This paragraph covers one T cell receptor beta chain sequence. This specimen belongs to a study of OX40 agonist ivuxolimab in advanced cancers. Germline CDR1 is LNHDA and CDR2 is SQIVND (reference sequence). Germline trimming cut 4 bases from V and 0 bases from J; bases unmatched to any gene: 8. The CDR3 sequence is 16 residues long. Sequencing used immunoSEQ multiplex PCR; TCRdb keeps in-frame clones, though not all of them. The sample yields about 94,000 clones, under 95% seen once. The sample here was CD4+ or CD8+ T cells sorted from blood, taken in a trial of the OX40 agonist ivuxolimab. This sequence was found in an adult with an advanced solid tumor such as melanoma, head and neck, liver or kidney cancer. This chain joins TRBV19 and TRBJ2-7; 8 bases fit TRBD1. Written as DNA, the CDR3 is TGTGCCAGTAGTAACCCGGGACAGGAGAGCTCCTACGAGCAGTACTTC. Protein: CASSNPGQESSYEQYF.